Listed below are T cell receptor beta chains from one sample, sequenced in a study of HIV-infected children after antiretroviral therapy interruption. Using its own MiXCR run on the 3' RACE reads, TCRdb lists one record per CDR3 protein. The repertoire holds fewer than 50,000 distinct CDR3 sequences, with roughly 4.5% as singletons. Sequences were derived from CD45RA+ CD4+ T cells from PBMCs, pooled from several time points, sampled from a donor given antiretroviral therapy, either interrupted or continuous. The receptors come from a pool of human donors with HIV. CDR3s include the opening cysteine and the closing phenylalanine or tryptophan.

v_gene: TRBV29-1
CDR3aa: CSVAIKRGEGDTQYF

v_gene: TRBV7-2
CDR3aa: CASTPLAATDTQYF

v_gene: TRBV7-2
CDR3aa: CASSLERSAEAFF

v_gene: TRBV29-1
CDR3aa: CSVEGGSLRTDTQYF

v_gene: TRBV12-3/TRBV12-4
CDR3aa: CASTLSYEQYF

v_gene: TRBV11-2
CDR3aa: CASSFGSGNYGYTF

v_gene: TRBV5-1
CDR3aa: CASSLAQGAAKSPLHF

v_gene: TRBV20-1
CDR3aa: CSANGHNEQFF

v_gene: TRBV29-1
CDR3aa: CSVESGRPPSNNEKLFF

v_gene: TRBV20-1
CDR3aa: CSARGAANYGYTF

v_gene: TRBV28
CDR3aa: CASSLRGGATNEKLFF

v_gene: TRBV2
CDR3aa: CASSEMGLAAQFF

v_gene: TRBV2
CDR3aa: CASSGQGVETQYF

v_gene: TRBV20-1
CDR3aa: CSASGSLLLDTDTQYF

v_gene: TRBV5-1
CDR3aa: CASSLRGASSTDTQYF

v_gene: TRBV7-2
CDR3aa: CASSFQQNTEAFF

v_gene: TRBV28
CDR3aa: CASSWPGLKNTEAFF

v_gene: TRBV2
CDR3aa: CASSEAYEQYF

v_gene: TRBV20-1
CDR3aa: CSARSQGGIQETQYF

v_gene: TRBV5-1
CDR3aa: CASSLDRDQETQYF

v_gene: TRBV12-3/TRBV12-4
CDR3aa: CASSLSGRGTFRELFF

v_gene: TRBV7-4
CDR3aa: CASSLGGPLAKNIQYF

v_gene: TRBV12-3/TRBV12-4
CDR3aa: CASSWTGGMEKLFF

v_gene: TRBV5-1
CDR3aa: CASSWGGDGYGYTF

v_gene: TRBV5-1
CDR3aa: CASSFLGIPDTQYF

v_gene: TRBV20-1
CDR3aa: CSGKPVYNEQFF

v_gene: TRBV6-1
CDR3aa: CASSDLGGPEAFF

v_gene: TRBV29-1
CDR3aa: CSVEDQNLSYEQYF

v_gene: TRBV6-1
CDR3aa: CASRGTVGTEAFF

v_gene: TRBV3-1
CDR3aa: CASSQGDSTDTQYF

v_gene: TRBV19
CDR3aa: CASGLAGGNEQFF

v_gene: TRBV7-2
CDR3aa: CASSFPGQGPYNEQFF

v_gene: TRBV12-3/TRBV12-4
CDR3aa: CASSLTARRNQPQHF

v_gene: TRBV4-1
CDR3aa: CASSQGSGGDGYTF

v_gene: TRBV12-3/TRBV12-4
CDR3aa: CASSRTGTRIHGELFF

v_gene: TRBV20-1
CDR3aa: CSATGQSSYNEQFF

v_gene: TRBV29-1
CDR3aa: CSVIDRSGYEQYF